This TCR beta chain was obtained from a study of early T cells in non-severe SARS-CoV-2 infection. Whole-study results and caveats: The matching step, a VDJdb search, favored anti-spike CD8 responses and missed private and CD4 specificities.

Individual cDNA molecules were tagged with unique molecular identifiers. Using its own MiXCR run on the 5' RACE reads, TCRdb lists one record per CDR3 protein. The data show approximately 63,000 distinct CDR3 sequences, around 5.7% seen once. As concerns this clonotype: Antigen: not known.

The CDR3 has 14 amino acids. Trimming took 8 bases from V and 5 from J; bases not matched to a gene: 8. V gene TRBV12-3 or TRBV12-4 combines with J gene TRBJ2-5; TRBD1 matches 10 bases. Source: whole blood, taken at baseline. This TCR was sampled from an adult who was a healthcare worker with PCR-confirmed SARS-CoV-2 infection or an uninfected control (not recorded which). The CDR3 nucleotides are TGTGCCAGCCAAAGGACAGGGGGAGGCGAGACCCAGTACTTC. Translation gives CASQRTGGGETQYF.